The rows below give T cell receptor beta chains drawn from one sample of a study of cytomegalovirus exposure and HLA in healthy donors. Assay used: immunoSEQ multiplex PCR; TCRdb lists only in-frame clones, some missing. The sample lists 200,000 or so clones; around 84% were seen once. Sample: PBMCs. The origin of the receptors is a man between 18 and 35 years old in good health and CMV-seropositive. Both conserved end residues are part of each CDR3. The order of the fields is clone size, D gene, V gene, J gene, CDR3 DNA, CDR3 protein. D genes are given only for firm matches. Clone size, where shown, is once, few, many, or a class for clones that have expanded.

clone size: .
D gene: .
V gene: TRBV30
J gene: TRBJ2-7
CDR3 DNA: TGTGCCTGGAGTCTGGAGTCCTACGAGCAGTACTTC
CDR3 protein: CAWSLESYEQYF

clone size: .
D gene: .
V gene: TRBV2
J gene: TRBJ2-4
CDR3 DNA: TGTGCCAGCAACCAACAAGTAGCCAAAAACATTCAGTACTTC
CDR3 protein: CASNQQVAKNIQYF

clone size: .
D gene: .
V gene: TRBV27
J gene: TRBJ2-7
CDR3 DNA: TGTGCCAGCAGTTTATCTAGCCGCGCCGCTAACTACGAGCAGTACTTC
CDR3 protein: CASSLSSRAANYEQYF

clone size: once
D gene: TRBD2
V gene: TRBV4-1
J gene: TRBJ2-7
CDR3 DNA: TGCGCCAGCAGCCAGGGTCTAGCGGGTCCTCTCTACGAGCAGTACTTC
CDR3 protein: CASSQGLAGPLYEQYF

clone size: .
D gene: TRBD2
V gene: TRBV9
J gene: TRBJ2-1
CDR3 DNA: TGTGCCAGCAGCGTAGGGCGGGAGAGCTCCTACAATGAGCAGTTCTTC
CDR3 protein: CASSVGRESSYNEQFF

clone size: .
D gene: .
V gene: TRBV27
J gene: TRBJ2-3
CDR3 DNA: TGTGCCAGCAGTCCCCTTAGCACAGATACGCAGTATTTT
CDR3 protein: CASSPLSTDTQYF

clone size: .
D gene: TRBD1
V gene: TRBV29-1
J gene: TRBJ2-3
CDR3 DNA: TGCAGCGTTGAAGCGCCGGGACAGGGGTGGACAGATACGCAGTATTTT
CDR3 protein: CSVEAPGQGWTDTQYF

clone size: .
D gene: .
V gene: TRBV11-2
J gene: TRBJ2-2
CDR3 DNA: TGTGCCAGCAGCTTAGATTTCCCCTCCGGGAGCGGAGATAGTTCCGGGGAGCTGTTTTTT
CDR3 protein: CASSLDFPSGSGDSSGELFF

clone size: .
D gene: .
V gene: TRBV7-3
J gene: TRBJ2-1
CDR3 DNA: TGTGCCAGCAGACAGGGACCCAACTCCTACAATGAGCAGTTCTTC
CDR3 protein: CASRQGPNSYNEQFF

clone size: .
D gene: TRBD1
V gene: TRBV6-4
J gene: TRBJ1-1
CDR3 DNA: TGTGCCAGCAAGACTACAGGGGTGGACACTGAAGCTTTCTTT
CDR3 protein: CASKTTGVDTEAFF

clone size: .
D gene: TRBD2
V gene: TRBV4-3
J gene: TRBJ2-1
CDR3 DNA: TGCGCCAGCAGCCAAGAAGCGGAGCGGGAGGCCTACAATGAGCAGTTCTTC
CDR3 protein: CASSQEAEREAYNEQFF

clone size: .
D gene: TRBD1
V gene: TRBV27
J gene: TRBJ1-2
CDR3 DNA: TGTGCCAGCAGTTTGGGACAGGGCTTGGATGGCTACACCTTC
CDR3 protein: CASSLGQGLDGYTF

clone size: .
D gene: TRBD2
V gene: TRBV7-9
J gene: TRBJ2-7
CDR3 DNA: TGTGCCAGCAGCTTAGACATTGGACTAGCGGGTATCTACGAGCAGTACTTC
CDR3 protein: CASSLDIGLAGIYEQYF

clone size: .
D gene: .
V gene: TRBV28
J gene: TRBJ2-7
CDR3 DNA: TGTGCCAGCAGTTTCCAGGGAATAGGCCACGAGCAGTACTTC
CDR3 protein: CASSFQGIGHEQYF

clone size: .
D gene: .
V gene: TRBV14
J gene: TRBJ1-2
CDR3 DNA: TGTGCCAGCAGCCAAGAGGGACGGACCCAGCGGAGGGATGGCTACACCTTC
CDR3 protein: CASSQEGRTQRRDGYTF

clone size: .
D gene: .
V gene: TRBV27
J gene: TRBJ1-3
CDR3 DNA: TGTGCCAGCAGCCGCGGGGGCTCTGGAAACACCATATATTTT
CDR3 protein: CASSRGGSGNTIYF

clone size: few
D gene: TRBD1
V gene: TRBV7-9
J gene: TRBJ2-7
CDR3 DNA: TGTGCCAGCCAATCTCCCGACAGGGGCCTGAGCTCCTACGAGCAGTACTTC
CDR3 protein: CASQSPDRGLSSYEQYF

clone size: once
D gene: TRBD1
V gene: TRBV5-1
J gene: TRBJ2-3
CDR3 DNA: TGCGCCAGCAGCTTGTTGGGACAGGGGAAAGATACGCAGTATTTT
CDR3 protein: CASSLLGQGKDTQYF

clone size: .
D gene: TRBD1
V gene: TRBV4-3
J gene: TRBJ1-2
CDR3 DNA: TGCGCCAGCAGCCAAGATCGGACAGGCTATGGCTACACCTTC
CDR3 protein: CASSQDRTGYGYTF

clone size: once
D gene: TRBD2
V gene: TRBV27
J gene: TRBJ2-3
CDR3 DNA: TGTGCCAGCGGGGGACTATTCACAGATACGCAGTATTTT
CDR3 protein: CASGGLFTDTQYF

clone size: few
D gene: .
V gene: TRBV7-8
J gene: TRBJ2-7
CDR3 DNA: TGTGCCAGCAGCTTTCAGGGCAGGTCCTACGAGCAGTACTTC
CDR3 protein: CASSFQGRSYEQYF

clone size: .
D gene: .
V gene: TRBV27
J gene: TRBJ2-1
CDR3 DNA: TGTGCCAGCAGGGAAAGACGCAGGGGTGATGAGCAGTTCTTC
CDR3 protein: CASRERRRGDEQFF

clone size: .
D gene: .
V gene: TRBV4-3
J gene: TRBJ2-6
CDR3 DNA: TGCGCCAGCAGCCAAGATACAGCCTCTGGGGCCAACGTCCTGACTTTC
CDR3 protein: CASSQDTASGANVLTF

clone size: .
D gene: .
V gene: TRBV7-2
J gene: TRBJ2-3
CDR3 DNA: TGTGCCAGCAGCTTAGGGAGGGACGAGTACACAGATACGCAGTATTTT
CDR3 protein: CASSLGRDEYTDTQYF

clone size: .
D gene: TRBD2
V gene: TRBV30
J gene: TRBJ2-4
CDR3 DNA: TGTGCCTGGAGGCCGGGACTAGCGGGGGTAGCCAAAAACATTCAGTACTTC
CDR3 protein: CAWRPGLAGVAKNIQYF

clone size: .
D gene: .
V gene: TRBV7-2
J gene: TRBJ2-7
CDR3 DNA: TGTGCCAGCAGCTTAAATAGGGAGGCCTACGAGCAGTACTTC
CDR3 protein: CASSLNREAYEQYF

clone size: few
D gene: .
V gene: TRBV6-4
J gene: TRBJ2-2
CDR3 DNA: TGTGCCAGCAGTGACTCAGGGCAGGGCGGGGAGCTGTTTTTT
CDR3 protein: CASSDSGQGGELFF

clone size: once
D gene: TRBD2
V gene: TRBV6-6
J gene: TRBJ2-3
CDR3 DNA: TGTGCCAGCAGTTACTCAGGGAGGGCAGATACGCAGTATTTT
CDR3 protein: CASSYSGRADTQYF

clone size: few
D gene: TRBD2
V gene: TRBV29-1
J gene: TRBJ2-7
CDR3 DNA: TGCAGCGTTGACGAAGCGGGAGCAGGGGAGCAGTACTTC
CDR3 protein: CSVDEAGAGEQYF

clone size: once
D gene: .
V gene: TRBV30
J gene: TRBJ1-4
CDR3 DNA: TGTGCCTTGGAGGTTGCAACTAATGAAAAACTGTTTTTT
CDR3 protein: CALEVATNEKLFF

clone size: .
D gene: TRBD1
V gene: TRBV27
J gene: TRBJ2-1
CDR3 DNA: TGTGCCAGCAGTCTTGGGACAGCCAATGAGCAGTTCTTC
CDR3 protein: CASSLGTANEQFF

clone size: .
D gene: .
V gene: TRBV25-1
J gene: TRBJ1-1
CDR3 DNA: TGTGCCAGCAGTGCCGGGGGATACACTGAAGCTTTCTTT
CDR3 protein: CASSAGGYTEAFF

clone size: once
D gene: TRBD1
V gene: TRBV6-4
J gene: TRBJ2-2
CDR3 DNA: TGTGCCAGCAGTGACGGACAGGGGACCGGGGAGCTGTTTTTT
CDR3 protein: CASSDGQGTGELFF

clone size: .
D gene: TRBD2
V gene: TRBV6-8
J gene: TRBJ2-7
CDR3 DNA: TGTGCCAGCAGTTACTATCGCGGGGGAGGGTCCTACGAGCAGTACTTC
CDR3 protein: CASSYYRGGGSYEQYF

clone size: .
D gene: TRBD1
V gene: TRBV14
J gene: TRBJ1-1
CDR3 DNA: TGTGCCAGCAGCACCCGACGACAGGGCACTGAAGCTTTCTTT
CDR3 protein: CASSTRRQGTEAFF

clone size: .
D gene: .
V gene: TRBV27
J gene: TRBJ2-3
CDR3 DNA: TGTGCCAGCAGTTTAGACCCCAGGGGGGCAGATACGCAGTATTTT
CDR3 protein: CASSLDPRGADTQYF

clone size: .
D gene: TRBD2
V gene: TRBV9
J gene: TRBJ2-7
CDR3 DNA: TGTGCCAGCAGCGCCCGGACTAGCGGGAGATACGAGCAGTACTTC
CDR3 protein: CASSARTSGRYEQYF

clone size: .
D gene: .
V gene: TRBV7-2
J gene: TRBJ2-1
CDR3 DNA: TGTGCCAGCAGCGCCCGCCGGGGAATTGAGCAGTTCTTC
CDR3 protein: CASSARRGIEQFF

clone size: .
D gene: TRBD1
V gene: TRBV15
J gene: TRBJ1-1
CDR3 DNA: TGTGCCACCAGCAGGGGGGACAGGTCGACGAACACTGAAGCTTTCTTT
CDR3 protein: CATSRGDRSTNTEAFF

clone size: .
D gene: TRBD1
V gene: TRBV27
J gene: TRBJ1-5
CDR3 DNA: TGTGCCAGCAGTTTTACACAGGGGGCCGAGCCCCAGCATTTT
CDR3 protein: CASSFTQGAEPQHF

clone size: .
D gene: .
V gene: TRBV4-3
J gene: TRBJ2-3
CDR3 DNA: TGCGCCAGCAGCCAAGAAGGTGGCGGGTCGACAGATACGCAGTATTTT
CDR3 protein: CASSQEGGGSTDTQYF

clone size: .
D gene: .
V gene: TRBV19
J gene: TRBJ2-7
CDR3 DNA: TGTGCCAGTAGTATAGGGGCAGGGCAGGCGATCGAGCAGTACTTC
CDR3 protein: CASSIGAGQAIEQYF

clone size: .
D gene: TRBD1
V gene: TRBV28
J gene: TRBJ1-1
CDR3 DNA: TGTGCCAGCAGTCGACCGGGACAGGGGGCGGCTGAAGCTTTCTTT
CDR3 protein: CASSRPGQGAAEAFF

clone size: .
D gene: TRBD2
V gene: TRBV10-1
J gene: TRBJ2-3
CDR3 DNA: TGCGCCACTCCGCCAGGGACTACCACGAATGAGACGCAGTATTTT
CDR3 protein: CATPPGTTTNETQYF

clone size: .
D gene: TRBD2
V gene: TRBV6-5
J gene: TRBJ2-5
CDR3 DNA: TGTGCCAGCACCAGACTAGCGGGGGTACAAGAGACCCAGTACTTC
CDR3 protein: CASTRLAGVQETQYF

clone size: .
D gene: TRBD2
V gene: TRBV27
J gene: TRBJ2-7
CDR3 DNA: TGTGCCAGCAGTCCGCTCCTAGCGGGAGTGGGCGAGCAGTACTTC
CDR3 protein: CASSPLLAGVGEQYF

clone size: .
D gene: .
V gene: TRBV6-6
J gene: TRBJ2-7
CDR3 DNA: TGTGCCAGCAGTCCCCTAGATGAGCAGTACTTC
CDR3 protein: CASSPLDEQYF

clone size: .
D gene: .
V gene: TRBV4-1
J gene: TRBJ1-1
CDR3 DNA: TGCGCCAGCAGCCAAGATCGTCGGACAACTTCTGAAGCTTTCTTT
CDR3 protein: CASSQDRRTTSEAFF

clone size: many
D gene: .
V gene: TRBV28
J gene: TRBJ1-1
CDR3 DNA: TGTGCCAGCAGGACCACAGGGAACACTGAAGCTTTCTTT
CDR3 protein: CASRTTGNTEAFF

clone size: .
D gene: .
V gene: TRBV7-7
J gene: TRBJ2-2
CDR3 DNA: TGTGCCAGCAGCGCGGGCGGAACCACCGGGGAGCTGTTTTTT
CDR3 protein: CASSAGGTTGELFF

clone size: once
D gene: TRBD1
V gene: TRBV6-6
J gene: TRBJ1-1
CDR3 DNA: TGTGCCAGCAGGGTGGACAGGGTGGAAGCTTTCTTT
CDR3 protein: CASRVDRVEAFF

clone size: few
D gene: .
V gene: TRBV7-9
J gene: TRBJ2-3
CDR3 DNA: TGTGCCAGCAGCTCAAAGTCTCGAAGGGGGCAGTATTTT
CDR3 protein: CASSSKSRRGQYF

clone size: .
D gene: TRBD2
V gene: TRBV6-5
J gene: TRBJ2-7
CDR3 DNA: TGTGCCAGCAGTAATAGCGGGAGCGCCTACGAGCAGTACTTC
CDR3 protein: CASSNSGSAYEQYF

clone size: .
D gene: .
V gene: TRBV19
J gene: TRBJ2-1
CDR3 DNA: TGTGCCAGTAGTACAGAACAGGGCGGCAATGAGCAGTTCTTC
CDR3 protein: CASSTEQGGNEQFF

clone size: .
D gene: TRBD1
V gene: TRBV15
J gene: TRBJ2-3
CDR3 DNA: TGTGCCACCAGCAGACAGCGCACCGGGACAGGGCTTGCAGATACGCAGTATTTT
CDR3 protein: CATSRQRTGTGLADTQYF

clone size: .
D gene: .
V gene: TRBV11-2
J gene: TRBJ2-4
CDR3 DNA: TGTGCCAGCAGCGTAGGCGTGAACATTCAGTACTTC
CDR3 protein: CASSVGVNIQYF